This T cell receptor beta chain was observed in a study of shared clonotypes between healthy human individuals. Study in general: Researchers assigned three CD4 naive, three CD4 memory, two CD8 naive and one CD8 memory plate to each donor. Study-level points and caveats: Investigators collected only blood, and repertoires in tissues likely differ.

Details on this clone: Its target is not known.

At a deep level, the assay was run. Authors' processing steps: ImmunoSEQ only sent back junction sequences with no quality scores, so filtering was done differently. The table came from immunoSEQ multiplex PCR; TCRdb's copy has only in-frame clones and leaves some out. Clone size and the V and J calls come from that table; the DNA yielded D and trimming. The data hold 780,000 or so clones, with just under 75% observed a single time. The V gene's germline CDR1 is GTSNPN and CDR2 SVGIG (reference sequence). The CDR3 has 14 residues. Trimming at V came to 8 bases and at J to 6 bases, leaving 14 bases not matched to a gene.

The V gene is TRBV30, the J gene TRBJ2-3, with 7 bases matching TRBD1. The specimen was memory CD4+ T cells sorted from blood. Subset meaning: CD45RA-negative fraction. The origin of this receptor is a woman in her 30s in good health. The CDR3 DNA is TGTGCCGGTAGCTTTGAGGGGGCGGCCGATACGCAGTATTTT. Translating gives CAGSFEGAADTQYF.